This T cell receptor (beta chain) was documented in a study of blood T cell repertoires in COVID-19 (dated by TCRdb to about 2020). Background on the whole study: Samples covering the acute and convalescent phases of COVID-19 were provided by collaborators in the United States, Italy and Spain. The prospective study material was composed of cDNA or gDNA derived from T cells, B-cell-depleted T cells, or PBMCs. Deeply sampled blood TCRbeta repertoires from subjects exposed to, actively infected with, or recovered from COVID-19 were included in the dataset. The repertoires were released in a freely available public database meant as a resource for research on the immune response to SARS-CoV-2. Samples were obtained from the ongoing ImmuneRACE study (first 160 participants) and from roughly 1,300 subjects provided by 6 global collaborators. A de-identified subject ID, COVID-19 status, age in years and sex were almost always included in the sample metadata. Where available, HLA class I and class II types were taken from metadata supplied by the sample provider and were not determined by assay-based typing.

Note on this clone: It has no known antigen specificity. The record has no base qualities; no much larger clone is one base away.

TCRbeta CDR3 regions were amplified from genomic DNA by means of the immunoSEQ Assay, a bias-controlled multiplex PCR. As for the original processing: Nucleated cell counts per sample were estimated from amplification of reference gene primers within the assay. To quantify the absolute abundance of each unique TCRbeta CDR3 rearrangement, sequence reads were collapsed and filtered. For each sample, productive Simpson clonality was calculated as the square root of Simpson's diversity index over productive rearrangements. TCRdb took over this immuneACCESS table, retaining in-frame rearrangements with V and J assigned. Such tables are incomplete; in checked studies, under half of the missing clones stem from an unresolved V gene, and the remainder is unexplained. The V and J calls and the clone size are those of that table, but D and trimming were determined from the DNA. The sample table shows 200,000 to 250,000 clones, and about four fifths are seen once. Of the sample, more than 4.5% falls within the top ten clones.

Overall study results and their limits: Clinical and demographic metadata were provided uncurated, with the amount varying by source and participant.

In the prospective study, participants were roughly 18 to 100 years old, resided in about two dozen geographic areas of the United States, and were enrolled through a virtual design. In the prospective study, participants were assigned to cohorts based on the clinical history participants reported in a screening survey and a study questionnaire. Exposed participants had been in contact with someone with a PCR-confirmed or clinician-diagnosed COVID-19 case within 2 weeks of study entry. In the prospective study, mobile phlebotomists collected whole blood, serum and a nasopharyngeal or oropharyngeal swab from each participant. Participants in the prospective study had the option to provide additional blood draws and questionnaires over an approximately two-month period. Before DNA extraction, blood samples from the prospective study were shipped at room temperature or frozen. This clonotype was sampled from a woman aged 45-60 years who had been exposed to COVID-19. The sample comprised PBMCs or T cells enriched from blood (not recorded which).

DNA sequence: TGTGCCAGCAGCTCCGTCACAGGAACCGGGGAGCTGTTTTTT. Its protein is CASSSVTGTGELFF. The rearranged segments are TRBV11-2 and TRBJ2-2; a weak D assignment points to TRBD1 (5 bases agree). V and J lose 4 bases and 5 bases, and a span of 11 bases separates them. Taken from cysteine to phenylalanine, the CDR3 has 14 residues. The CDR3 DNA has 42 bases and is translated from base 1. CDR1 and CDR2 are drawn from the germline V gene: SGHAT, FQNNGV.